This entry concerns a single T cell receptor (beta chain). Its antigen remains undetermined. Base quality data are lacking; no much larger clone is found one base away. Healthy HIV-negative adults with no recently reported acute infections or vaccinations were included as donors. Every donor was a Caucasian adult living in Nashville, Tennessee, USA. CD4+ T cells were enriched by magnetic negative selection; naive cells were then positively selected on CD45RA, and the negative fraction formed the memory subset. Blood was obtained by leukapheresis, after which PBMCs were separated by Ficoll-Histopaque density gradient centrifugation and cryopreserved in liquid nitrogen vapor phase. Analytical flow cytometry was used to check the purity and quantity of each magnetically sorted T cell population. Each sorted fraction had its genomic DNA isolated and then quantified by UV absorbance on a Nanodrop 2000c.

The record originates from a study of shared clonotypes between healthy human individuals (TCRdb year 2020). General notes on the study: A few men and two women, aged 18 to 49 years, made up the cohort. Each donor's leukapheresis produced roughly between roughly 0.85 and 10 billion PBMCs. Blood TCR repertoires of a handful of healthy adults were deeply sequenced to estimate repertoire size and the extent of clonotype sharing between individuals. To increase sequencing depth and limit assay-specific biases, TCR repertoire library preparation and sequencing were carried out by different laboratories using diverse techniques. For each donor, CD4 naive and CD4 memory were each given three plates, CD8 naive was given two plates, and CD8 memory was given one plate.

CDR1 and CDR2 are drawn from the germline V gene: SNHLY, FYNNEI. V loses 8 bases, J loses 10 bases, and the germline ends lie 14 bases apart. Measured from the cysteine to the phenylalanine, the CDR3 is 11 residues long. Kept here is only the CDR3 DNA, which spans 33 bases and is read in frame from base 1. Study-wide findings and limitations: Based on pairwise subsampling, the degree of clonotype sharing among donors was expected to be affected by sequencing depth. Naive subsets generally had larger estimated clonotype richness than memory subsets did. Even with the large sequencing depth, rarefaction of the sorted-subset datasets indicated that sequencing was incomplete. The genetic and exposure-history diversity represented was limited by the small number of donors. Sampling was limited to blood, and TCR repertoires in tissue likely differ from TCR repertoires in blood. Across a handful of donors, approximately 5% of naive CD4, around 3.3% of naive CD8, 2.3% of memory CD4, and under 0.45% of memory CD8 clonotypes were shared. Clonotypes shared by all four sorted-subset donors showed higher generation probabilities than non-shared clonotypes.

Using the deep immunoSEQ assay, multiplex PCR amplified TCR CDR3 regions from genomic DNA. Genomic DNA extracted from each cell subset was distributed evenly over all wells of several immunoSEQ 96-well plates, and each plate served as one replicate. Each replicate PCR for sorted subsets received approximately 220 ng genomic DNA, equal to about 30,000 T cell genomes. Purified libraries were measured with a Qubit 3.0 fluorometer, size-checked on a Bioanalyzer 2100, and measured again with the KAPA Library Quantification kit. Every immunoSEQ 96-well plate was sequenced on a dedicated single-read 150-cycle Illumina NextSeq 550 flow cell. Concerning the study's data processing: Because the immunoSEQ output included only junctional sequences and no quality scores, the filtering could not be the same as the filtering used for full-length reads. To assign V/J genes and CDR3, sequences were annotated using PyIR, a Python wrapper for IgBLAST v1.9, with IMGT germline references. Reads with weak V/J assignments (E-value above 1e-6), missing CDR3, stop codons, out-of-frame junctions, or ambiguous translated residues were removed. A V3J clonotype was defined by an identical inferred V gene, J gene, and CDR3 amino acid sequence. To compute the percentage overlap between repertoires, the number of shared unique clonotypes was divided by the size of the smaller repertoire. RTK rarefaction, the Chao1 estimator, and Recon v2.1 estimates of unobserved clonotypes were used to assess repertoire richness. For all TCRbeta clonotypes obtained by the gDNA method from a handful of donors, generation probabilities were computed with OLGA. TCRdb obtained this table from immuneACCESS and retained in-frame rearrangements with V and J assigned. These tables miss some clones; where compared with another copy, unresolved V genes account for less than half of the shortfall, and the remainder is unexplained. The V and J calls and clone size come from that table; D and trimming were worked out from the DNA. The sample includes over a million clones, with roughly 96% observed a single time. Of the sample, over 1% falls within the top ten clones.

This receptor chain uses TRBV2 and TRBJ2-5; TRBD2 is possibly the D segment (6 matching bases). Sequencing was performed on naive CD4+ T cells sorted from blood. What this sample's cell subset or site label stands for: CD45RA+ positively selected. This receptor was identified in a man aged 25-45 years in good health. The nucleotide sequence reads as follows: TGTGCCAGCTCGGGACTCGGGGGCCAGTACTTC. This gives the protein CASSGLGGQYF.